This T cell receptor beta chain appears in the sequencing data of a study of vaccination and CD4 T cells after COVID-19 (dated by TCRdb to between 2021 and 2024). Regarding the complete study: Every convalescent patient had a positive nasal swab PCR test for SARS-CoV-2, with mild disease in 8 to 10 patients and severe disease in one. For stimulating the cultures, overlapping spike peptide pools were used, derived from SARS-CoV-2 as well as from the common cold coronaviruses HCoV-NL63, HCoV-OC43 and HCoV-229E. Six males and four females were included in the convalescent cohort, with two Hispanic individuals, seven Caucasians, two Asians and one multiracial person represented. Participants got two doses of the Pfizer-BioNTech BNT162b2 vaccine (n=8) or two doses of the Moderna mRNA-1273 vaccine (n=2). Post-vaccine blood samples were collected a median of about 11 weeks after the second vaccine dose, ranging from roughly 14 to 241 days. Post-COVID blood samples were collected from convalescent patients a median of roughly 100 days after diagnosis, with a range of about 35 to 170 days. Control cultures used a CEFX viral epitope pool as positive control, an HIV-1 Nef peptide pool as negative control, or no peptide. The spike-specific CD4+ TCR repertoire was compared before and after mRNA vaccination in nine to ten COVID-19 convalescent patients and a few infection-naive healthy vaccine recipients. Beyond this particular receptor, the publication reports: Although the median number of SARS-CoV-2-reactive clonotypes went up from some 23 after infection to some 38 after vaccination, the increase was not significant. In convalescent patients, a median around 84% of post-vaccine SARS-CoV-2-reactive clones were detected only after vaccination, and vaccine-specific priming was suggested by this finding. The number of convalescent patients in the study was relatively small, and the study did not examine early timepoints following natural infection. Nearly all vaccine-specific clones in convalescent patients (304 of 307) were mono-reactive for SARS-CoV-2 spike rather than cross-reactive with common cold coronaviruses.

Notes on this clonotype: The specificity of this receptor is unknown. Its ends do not fully match the called genes, so a read error is possible.

CDR1 is given as DFQATT and CDR2 as SNEGSKA, both from the germline V gene (reference sequence). From the cysteine through the phenylalanine, the CDR3 covers 14 amino acids. The DNA shown is the 42-base CDR3, in frame from base 1. Receptor libraries were prepared by PCR. TCR sequencing of DNA from cultured CD4+ T cells used the Oncomine TCR Beta short-read assay at the Johns Hopkins FTIC core. The QIAamp micro DNA kit was used to extract genomic DNA from the cultured CD4+ T cells. The Oncomine TCR Beta libraries from cultured CD4+ T cells were pooled using unique dual indexes and then sequenced on an Illumina iSeq 100. The published analysis was carried out like this. Non-productive sequences were removed, and CDR3s not starting with C, not ending with F or W, or shorter than 7 amino acids were discarded. Antigen-specific clonotypes were identified using the MANAFEST web application through comparison of peptide-stimulated wells with reference and other culture wells. To be called positive, a clone needed an FDR below 0.05, an odds ratio above 5, and a productive frequency above 0.1% in at least two of three replicate wells. A clonotype counted as cross-reactive if it showed significant expansion both in the SARS-CoV-2 spike wells and in at least one common cold coronavirus spike condition. CDR3 homology was assessed with Levenshtein distances (stringdist) and unrooted phylogenetic trees (ape) in R version 3.6.1. TCRdb reworked the public reads: Q25 trimming with fastp, MiXCR clone assembly, productive beta chains retained. Here each entry gathers all rows of one CDR3 protein and keeps the most common genes and DNA. These V and J calls are TCRdb output, not the study's own analysis. The sample contains roughly 8,500 distinct CDR3 sequences, approximately 49% of them found a single time. The ten largest clones take up about two fifths of the sample.

In light of the paper, this sample's treatment or condition label describes: roughly 11-day PBMC culture with coronavirus spike peptide pools or control peptides (ViraFEST assay). The ViraFEST assay, used in the study, expanded antigen-specific T cells with peptide pools and then identified the expanded clonotypes through TCR sequencing. Positive SARS-CoV-2 PCR tests in the convalescent patients dated from March to December 2020, before Alpha, Beta and Delta variants emerged in the United States. PBMCs were cultured at a few million per well in IMDM supplemented with roughly 5% human AB serum and about 9.5 IU/ml IL-2, with approximately 9.5 ug/ml peptide pools added. Half of the culture medium was replaced with fresh IL-2-containing medium on days 3 and 7. Once the cells had been in culture for over nine days, the EasySep CD4+ T cell isolation kit was used to isolate CD4+ T cells by negative selection. Ficoll-Paque Plus gradient centrifugation was used to isolate PBMCs from whole blood, and the isolated PBMCs were then either used fresh or cryopreserved at -140C. In general, triplicate wells were set up for every culture condition.

The sequence joins TRBV20-1 to TRBJ2-7; TRBD2 agrees with 10 junctional bases. The sequence derives from a human donor who had recovered from COVID-19. The sample comprised CD4+ T cells from blood, cultured in vitro. The CDR3 here reads CSAEGLATSCEQYF. DNA sequence: TGCAGTGCCGAGGGACTAGCGACCTCCTGCGAGCAGTACTTC.